This entry describes one T cell receptor (beta chain). This clone was detected a few times. Its antigen has not been determined. Base quality data are lacking; no much larger clone is found one base away. Explained via the paper, the time point label denotes: about 28 days (+/-7) after the second vaccine dose. AZD1222 recipients with second doses at about 4 weeks or about 12 weeks were pooled, because spike-specific TCR depth and breadth did not differ between schedules. Vaccinee samples were obtained from the UK trials COV001 and COV002, which included a single-blind randomized controlled phase 2/3 trial of AZD1222 (ChAdOx1 nCoV-19) in healthy adults. For TCRbeta chain sequencing, PBMC samples from trial participants were taken at day 0 and at day 28 after the second dose. The data are from a study of T cell responses to AZD1222 COVID-19 vaccine (TCRdb year 2021). General notes on the study: A total of 233 trial participants underwent TCR sequencing, of whom some 210 received two doses of AZD1222 and some 25 received two doses of the MenACWY control vaccine. Trial participants were enrolled by age into subgroups of 18-55, 56-69 and 70-plus years, and roughly 150, 30 and 60 TCR-sequenced participants, respectively, were included in these subgroups.

Taken from the germline V gene, the CDR1 and CDR2 loops are SGHRS and YFSETQ. The CDR3 contains 15 residues, cysteine and phenylalanine counted. Solely the CDR3 DNA is kept, with 45 bases framed from the first base. The germline V end is reduced by 5 bases and the J end by 1 base; junction bases left unmatched: 6. The CDR3 regions of human TCRbeta chains were subjected to immunosequencing. The published analysis was carried out like this. TCRs in the repertoires were compared against a reference library of SARS-CoV-2-specific TCRs that had been generated with the MIRA antigen-specificity platform. Breadth was defined as the fraction of unique TCRs that were SARS-CoV-2-associated. Depth was defined as the fraction of total T cells that were SARS-CoV-2-associated. Using the MIRA data, each spike-specific TCR was mapped to the spike region that the TCR reacts to and placed in a CD4 or CD8 class. Log10-transformed breadth and depth values were compared by one-way ANOVA with Sidak's multiple comparisons tests. The table was pulled from immuneACCESS by TCRdb, which kept in-frame rearrangements only. Such tables lose some clones; where checked, under half of the loss comes from unresolved V genes, and the rest has no known cause. The V and J calls and clone size come from that table; D and trimming were worked out from the DNA. This sample is represented by 150,000 to 250,000 clones; roughly nine tenths of them were singletons. The top ten hold 3% to 4% of the sample.

The investigation overall reported the following: Epitopes outside the regions mutated in the B.1.351 and B.1.1.7 variants were reportedly recognized by nearly half of the unique spike-specific TCRs. No day 14 peak-response samples were available, so repertoires were characterized only after the peak T cell response. Participants were mostly white British and included more females than males, and it was suggested by the authors that clonal diversity may have been underestimated. Conclusions about previously exposed vaccinees are limited because only five to seven AZD1222 recipients were SARS-CoV-2 seropositive at baseline. The 56-69-year group was small, and its depth increase did not reach significance, likely because of low power. Vaccine-associated CD4 TCRs spanned the whole spike protein, with dominant responses in regions 160-218 and 743-854. A significant rise in spike-specific TCR breadth and depth was observed after two AZD1222 doses relative to day 0 and relative to MenACWY recipients.

The sequence is built from TRBV5-1 and TRBJ2-1; 7 of the junction bases match TRBD2. The specimen was peripheral blood, collected 28 days after the second AZD1222 dose. This TCR was sampled from an adult who received the AZD1222 COVID-19 vaccine. The CDR3 protein is CASRVTSASYNEQFF. In nucleotide form, the sequence is TGCGCCAGCAGGGTAACTAGCGCATCCTACAATGAGCAGTTCTTC.